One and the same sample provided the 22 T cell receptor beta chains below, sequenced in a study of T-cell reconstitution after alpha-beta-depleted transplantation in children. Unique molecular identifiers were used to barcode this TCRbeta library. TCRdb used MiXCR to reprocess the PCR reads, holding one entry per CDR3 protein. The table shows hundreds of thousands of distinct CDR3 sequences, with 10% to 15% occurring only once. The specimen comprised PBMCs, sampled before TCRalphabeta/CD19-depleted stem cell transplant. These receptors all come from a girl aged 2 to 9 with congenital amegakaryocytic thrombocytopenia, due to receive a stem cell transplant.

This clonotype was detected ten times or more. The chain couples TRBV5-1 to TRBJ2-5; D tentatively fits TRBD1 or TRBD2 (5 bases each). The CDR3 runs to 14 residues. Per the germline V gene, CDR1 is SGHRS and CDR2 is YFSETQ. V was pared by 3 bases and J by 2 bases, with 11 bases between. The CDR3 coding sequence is TGCGCCAGCAGCTCGGGACCAACACAAGAGACCCAGTACTTC. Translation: CASSSGPTQETQYF.

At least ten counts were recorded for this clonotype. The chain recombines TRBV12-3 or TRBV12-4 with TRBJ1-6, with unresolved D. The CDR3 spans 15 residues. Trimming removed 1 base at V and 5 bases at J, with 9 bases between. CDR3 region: CASSLVGLNNSPLHF. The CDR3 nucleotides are TGTGCCAGCAGTTTAGTCGGTCTGAATAATTCACCCCTCCACTTT.

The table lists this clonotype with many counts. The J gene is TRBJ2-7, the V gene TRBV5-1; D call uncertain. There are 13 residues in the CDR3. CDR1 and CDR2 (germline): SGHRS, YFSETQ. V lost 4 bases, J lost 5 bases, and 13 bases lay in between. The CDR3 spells CASSRRALDEQYF. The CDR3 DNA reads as TGCGCCAGCAGCCGACGGGCATTGGACGAGCAGTACTTC.

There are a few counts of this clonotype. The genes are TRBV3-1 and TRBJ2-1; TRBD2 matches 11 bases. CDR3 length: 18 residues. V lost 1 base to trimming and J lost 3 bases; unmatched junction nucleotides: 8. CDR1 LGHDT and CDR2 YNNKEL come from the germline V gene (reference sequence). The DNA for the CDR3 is TGTGCCAGCAGCCAAGGGGCTAGCGGGAGGTGGGTCTACAATGAGCAGTTCTTC. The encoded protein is CASSQGASGRWVYNEQFF.

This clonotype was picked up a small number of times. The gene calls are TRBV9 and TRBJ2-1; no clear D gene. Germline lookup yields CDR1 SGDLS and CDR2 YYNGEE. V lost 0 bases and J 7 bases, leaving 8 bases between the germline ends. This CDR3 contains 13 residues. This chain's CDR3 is CASSVEYSNEQFF. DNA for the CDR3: TGTGCCAGCAGCGTAGAGTATAGTAATGAGCAGTTCTTC.

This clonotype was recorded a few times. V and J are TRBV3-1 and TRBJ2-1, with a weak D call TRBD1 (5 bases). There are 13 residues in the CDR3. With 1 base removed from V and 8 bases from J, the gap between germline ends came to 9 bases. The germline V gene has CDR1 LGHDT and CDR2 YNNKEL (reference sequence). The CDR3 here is CASSQGRAHEQFF. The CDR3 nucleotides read TGTGCCAGCAGCCAAGGCAGGGCTCATGAGCAGTTCTTC.

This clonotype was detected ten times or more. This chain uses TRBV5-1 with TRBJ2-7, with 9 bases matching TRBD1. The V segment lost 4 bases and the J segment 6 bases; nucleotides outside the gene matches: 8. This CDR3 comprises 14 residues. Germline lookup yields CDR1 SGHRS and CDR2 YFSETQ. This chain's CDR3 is CASSTGTGTSEQYF. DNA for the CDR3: TGCGCCAGCAGCACAGGGACAGGGACGAGCGAGCAGTACTTC.

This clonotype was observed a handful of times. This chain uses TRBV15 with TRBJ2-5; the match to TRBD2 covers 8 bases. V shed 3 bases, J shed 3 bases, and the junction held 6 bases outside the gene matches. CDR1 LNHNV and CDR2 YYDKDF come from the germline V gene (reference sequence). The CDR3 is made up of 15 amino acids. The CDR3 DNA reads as TGTGCCACCAGCAGCTCGGGACTAGTAGAAGAGACCCAGTACTTC. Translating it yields CATSSSGLVEETQYF.

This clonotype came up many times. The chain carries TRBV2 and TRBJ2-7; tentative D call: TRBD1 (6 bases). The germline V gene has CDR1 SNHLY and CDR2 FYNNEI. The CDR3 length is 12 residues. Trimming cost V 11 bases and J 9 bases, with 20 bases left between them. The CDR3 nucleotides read TGTGCCGCCTGGACAGTGACACACTTGCAGTACTTC. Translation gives CAAWTVTHLQYF. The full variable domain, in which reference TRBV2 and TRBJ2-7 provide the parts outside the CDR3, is EPEVTQTPSHQVTQMGQEVILRCVPISNHLYFYWYRQILGQKVEFLVSFYNNEISEKSEIFDDQFSVERPDGSNFTLKIRSTKLEDSAMYFCAAWTVTHLQYFGPGTRLTVT.

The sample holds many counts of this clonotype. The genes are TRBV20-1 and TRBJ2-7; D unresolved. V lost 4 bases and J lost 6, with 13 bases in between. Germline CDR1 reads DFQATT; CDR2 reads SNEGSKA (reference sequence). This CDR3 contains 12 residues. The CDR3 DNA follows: TGCAGTGCTACCGGAGTTAATCTCGAGCAGTACTTC. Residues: CSATGVNLEQYF.

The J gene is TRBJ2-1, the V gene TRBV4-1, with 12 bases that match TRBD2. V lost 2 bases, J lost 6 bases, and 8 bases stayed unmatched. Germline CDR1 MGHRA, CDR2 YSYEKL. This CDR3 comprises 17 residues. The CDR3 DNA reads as TGCGCCAGCAGCCAACGCGGGGGACTAGCGGGTCTCAATGAGCAGTTCTTC. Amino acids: CASSQRGGLAGLNEQFF.

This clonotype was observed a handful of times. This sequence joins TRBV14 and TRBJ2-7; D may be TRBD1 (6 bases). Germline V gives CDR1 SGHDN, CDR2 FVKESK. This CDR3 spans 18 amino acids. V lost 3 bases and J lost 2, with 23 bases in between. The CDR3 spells CASSHLALKADSTYEQYF. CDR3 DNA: TGTGCCAGCAGCCATCTGGCATTAAAAGCGGACAGCACCTACGAGCAGTACTTC.

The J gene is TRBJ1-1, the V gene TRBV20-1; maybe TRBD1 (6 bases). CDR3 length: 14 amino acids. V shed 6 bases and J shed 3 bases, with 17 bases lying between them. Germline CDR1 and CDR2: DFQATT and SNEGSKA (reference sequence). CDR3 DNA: TGCAGTGCAGAGCCAGGGGCAGGGTACACTGAAGCTTTCTTT. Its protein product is CSAEPGAGYTEAFF.

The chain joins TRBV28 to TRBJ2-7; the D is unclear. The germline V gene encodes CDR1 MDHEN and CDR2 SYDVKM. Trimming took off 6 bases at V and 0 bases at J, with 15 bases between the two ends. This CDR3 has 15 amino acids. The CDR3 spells CASSPLGSGSYEQYF. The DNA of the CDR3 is TGTGCCAGCAGCCCCCTGGGGTCAGGCTCCTACGAGCAGTACTTC.

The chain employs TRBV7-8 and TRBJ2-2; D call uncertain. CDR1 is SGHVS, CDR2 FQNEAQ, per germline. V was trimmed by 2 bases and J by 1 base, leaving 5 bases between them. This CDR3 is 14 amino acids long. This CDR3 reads CASSLFGNTGELFF. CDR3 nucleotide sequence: TGTGCCAGCAGCTTATTTGGGAACACCGGGGAGCTGTTTTTT.

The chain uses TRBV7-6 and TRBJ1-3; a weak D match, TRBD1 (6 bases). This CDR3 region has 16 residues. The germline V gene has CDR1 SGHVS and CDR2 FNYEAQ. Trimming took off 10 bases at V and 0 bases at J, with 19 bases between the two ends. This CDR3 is CATGRTGPSSGNTIYF. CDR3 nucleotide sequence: TGTGCCACTGGTCGAACAGGGCCCAGCTCTGGAAACACCATATATTTT.

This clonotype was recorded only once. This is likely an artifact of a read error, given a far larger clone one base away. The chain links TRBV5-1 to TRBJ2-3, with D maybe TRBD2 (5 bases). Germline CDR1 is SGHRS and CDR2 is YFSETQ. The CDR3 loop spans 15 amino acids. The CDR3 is CAISLDGGRTDTQYF. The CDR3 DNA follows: TGCGCCATCAGCTTGGATGGCGGGCGGACAGATACGCAGTATTTT.

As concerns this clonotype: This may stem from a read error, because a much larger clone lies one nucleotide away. Here the CDR3 DNA reads TGCGCCAGCAGCTTGTCGGGGACAGGAAACACCGGGGAGCTGCTTTTT. Its protein product is CASSLSGTGNTGELLF. This sequence joins TRBV5-1 and TRBJ2-2, with 8 bases matching TRBD1. The CDR3 extends over 16 amino acids. Germline CDR1 SGHRS, CDR2 YFSETQ.

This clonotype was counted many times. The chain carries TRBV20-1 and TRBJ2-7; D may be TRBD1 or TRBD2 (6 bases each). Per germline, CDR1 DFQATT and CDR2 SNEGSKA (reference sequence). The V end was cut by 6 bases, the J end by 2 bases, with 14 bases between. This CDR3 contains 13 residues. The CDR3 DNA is TGCAGTGCACGAACTAGGGGGGCCTACGAGCAGTACTTC. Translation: CSARTRGAYEQYF.

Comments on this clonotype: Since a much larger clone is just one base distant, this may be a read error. The CDR3 region is CASSVTGLAGYTF. In DNA, the CDR3 is TGCGCCAGCAGCGTTACAGGGCTCGCTGGCTACACCTTC. This chain connects TRBV5-1 to TRBJ1-2, with D tentatively TRBD1 (6 bases). The CDR3 covers 13 residues. V was pared by 4 bases and J by 7 bases, with 14 bases between. Germline CDR1 reads SGHRS; CDR2 reads YFSETQ.

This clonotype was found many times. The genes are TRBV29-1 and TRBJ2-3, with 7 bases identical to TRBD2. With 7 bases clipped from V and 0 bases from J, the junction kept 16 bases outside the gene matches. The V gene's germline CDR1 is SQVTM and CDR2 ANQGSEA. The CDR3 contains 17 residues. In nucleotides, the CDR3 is TGCAGCGCCGCACCTTCGTGGGTGGGGGGGAGCACAGATACGCAGTATTTT. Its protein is CSAAPSWVGGSTDTQYF.

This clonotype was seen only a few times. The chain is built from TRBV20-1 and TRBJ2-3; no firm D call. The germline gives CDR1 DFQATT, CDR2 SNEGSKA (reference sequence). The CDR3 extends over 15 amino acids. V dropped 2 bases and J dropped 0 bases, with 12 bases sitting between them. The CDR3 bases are TGCAGTGCTAGAAGGGTAGCTCCTAGCACAGATACGCAGTATTTT. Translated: CSARRVAPSTDTQYF.